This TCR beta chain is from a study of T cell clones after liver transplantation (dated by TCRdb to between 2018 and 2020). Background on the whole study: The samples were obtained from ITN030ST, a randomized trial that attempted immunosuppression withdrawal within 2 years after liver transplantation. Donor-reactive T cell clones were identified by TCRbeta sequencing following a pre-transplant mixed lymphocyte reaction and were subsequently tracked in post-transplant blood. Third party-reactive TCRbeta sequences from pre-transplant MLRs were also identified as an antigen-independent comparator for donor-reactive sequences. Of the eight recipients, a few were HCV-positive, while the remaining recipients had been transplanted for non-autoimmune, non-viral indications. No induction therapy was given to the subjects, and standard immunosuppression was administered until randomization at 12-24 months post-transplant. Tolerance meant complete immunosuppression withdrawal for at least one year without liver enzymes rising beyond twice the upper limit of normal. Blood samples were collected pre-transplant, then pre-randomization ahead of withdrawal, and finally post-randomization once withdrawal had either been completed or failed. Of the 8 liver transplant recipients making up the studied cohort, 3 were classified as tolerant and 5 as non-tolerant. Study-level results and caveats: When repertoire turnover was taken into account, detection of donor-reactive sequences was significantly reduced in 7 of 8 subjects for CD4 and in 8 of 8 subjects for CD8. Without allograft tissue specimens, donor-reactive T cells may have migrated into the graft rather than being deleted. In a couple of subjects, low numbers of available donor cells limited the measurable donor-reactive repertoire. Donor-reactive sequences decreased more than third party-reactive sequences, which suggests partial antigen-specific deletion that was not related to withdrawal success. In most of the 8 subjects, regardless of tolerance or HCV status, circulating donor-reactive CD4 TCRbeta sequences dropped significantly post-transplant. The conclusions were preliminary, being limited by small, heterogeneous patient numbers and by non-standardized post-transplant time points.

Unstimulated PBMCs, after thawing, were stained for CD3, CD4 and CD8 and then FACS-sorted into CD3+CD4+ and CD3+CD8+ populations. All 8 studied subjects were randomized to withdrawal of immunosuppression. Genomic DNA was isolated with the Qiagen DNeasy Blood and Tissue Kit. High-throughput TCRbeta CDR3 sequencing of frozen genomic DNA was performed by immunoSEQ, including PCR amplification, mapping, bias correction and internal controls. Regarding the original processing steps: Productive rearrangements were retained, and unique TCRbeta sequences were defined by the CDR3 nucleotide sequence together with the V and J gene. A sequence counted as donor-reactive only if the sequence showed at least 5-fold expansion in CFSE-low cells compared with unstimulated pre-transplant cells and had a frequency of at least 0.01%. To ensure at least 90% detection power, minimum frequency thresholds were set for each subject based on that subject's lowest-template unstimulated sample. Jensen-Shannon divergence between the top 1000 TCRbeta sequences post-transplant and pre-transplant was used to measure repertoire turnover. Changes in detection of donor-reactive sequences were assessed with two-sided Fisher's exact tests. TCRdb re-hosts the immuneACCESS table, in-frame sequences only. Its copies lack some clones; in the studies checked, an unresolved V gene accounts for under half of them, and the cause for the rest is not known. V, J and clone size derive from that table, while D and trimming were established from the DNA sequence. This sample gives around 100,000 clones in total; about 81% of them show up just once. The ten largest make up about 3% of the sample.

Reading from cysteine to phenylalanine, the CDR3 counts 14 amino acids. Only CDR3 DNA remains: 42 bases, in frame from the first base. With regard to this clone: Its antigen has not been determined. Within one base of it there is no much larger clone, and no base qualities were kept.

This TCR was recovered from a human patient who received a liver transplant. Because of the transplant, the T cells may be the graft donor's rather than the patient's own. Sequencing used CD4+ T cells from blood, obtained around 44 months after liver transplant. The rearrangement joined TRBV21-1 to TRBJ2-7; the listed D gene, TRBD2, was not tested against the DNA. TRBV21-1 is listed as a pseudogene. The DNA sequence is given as TGTGCCAGCAGCAAAGTTAACGATACCGGGGGGCAGTACTTC. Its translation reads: CASSKVNDTGGQYF.